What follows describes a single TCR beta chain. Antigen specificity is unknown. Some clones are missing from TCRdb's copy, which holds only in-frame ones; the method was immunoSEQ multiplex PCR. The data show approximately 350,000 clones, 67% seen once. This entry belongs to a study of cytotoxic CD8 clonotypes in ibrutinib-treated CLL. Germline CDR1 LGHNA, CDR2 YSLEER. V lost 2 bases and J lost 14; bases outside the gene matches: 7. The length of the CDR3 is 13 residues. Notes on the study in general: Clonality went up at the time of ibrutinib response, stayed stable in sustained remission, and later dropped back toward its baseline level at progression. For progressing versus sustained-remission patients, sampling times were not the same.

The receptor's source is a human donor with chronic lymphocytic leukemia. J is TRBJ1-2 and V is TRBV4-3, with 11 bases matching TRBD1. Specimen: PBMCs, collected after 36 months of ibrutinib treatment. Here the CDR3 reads CASSQRAGTGGTF. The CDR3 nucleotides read TGCGCCAGCAGCCAACGGGCCGGGACAGGGGGTACCTTC.